This T cell receptor beta chain was retrieved from a study of cytomegalovirus exposure and HLA in healthy donors. Findings and caveats of the study: The investigators catalogued 150 or so TCR beta chains as cytomegalovirus-associated.

Measured with immunoSEQ multiplex PCR; TCRdb has only the in-frame clones, and not every one. Here the sample spans 100,000 or so clones, roughly nine tenths being singletons. The germline V gene encodes CDR1 SGDLS and CDR2 YYNGEE. V shed 0 bases, J shed 4 bases, and the junction held 9 bases outside the gene matches. The CDR3 has 17 amino acids. As concerns this clone: Its antigen is unidentified.

The sequencing input was PBMCs. The receptor comes from a woman aged 18-29 years in good health and CMV-seropositive. The genes are TRBV9 and TRBJ2-4; 8 nucleotides match TRBD2. The CDR3: CASSVDEVAGIKNIQYF. The CDR3 region has the DNA TGTGCCAGCAGCGTAGATGAGGTAGCGGGGATAAAAAACATTCAGTACTTC.